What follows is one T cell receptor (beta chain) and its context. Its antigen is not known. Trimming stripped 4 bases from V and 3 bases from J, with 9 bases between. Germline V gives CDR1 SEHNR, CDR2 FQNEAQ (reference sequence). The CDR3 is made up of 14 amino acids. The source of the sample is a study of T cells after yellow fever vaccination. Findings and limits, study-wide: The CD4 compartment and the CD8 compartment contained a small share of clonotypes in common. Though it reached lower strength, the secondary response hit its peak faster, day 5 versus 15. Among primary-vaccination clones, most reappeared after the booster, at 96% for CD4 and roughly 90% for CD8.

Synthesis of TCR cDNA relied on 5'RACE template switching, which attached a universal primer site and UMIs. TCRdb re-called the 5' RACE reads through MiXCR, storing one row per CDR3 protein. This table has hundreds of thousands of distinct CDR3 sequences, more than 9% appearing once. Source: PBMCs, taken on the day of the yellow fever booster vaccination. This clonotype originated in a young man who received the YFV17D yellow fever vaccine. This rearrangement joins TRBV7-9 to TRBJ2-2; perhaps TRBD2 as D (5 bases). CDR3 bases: TGTGCCAGCAGCTCCGCCGGGGACACCGGGGAGCTGTTTTTT. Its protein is CASSSAGDTGELFF.